The 8 T cell receptor beta chains below all came from one sample that was sequenced in a study of control samples from healthy donors and cancer patients. Using immunoSEQ multiplex PCR, the repertoire was profiled, and TCRdb retains in-frame clones only, with some absent. Altogether 170,000 or so clones are present, around 94% being singletons, with the ten largest covering about 1.4%. Sequencing was performed on blood. The receptors here all came from a woman aged 18 to 35 in good health.

The chain combines TRBV5-1 with TRBJ2-1, with no clear D. This CDR3 contains 13 residues. V was trimmed by 1 base and J by 9 bases, leaving 11 bases between them. Germline V gene lookup returns CDR1 SGHRS and CDR2 YFSETQ. The CDR3 protein is CASSLSDVREQFF. In DNA, the CDR3 is TGCGCCAGCAGCTTGAGTGATGTTCGTGAGCAGTTCTTC.

This clone was seen once. The chain recombines TRBV5-1 with TRBJ2-5; possible D gene TRBD1, 5 bases. With 0 bases removed from V and 2 bases from J, the gap between germline ends came to 11 bases. CDR3 length equals 15 residues. The germline V gene has CDR1 SGHRS and CDR2 YFSETQ. The CDR3 reads CASSLGPGMQETQYF. The CDR3 DNA reads as TGCGCCAGCAGCTTGGGGCCAGGGATGCAAGAGACCCAGTACTTC.

This chain connects TRBV9 to TRBJ1-5, with 7 bases matching TRBD1. CDR1 and CDR2 from the germline V gene are SGDLS and YYNGEE. J lost 5 bases, V lost 6 bases, and 8 bases had no gene match. This CDR3 is built from 14 residues. This chain's CDR3 is CASNPGGGDQPQHF. For the CDR3, the DNA is TGTGCCAGCAACCCAGGAGGGGGCGATCAGCCCCAGCATTTT.

This chain joins TRBV28 and TRBJ1-2; no reliable D call. Trimming stripped 3 bases from V and 7 bases from J, with 6 bases between. Germline-derived CDR1 and CDR2 are MDHEN and SYDVKM. This CDR3 comprises 11 residues. The CDR3 region is CASSFSFGYTF. CDR3 nucleotide sequence: TGTGCCAGCAGTTTTAGTTTTGGCTACACCTTC.

The chain is built from TRBV19 and TRBJ1-2, with 9 bases matching TRBD1. The CDR3 runs 16 residues. V was clipped by 3 bases and J by 5 bases; unmatched bases: 10. Germline V gives CDR1 LNHDA, CDR2 SQIVND (reference sequence). The DNA of the CDR3 is TGTGCCAGTAGTATCCTCGGGACAGGGCTTCCTTATGGCTACACCTTC. Residues: CASSILGTGLPYGYTF.

This rearrangement joins TRBV5-1 to TRBJ2-3; no definite D call. Germline V gives CDR1 SGHRS, CDR2 YFSETQ. CDR3 length: 12 amino acids. V lost 4 bases, J lost 5 bases, and 8 bases lay in between. The CDR3 sequence: CASSATLDTQYF. The CDR3 DNA follows: TGCGCCAGCAGCGCCACGTTAGATACGCAGTATTTT.

CDR3 nucleotides: TGTGCCAGCAGCTTAATGAGGGGGTACACTGAAGCTTTCTTT. This encodes CASSLMRGYTEAFF. This chain joins TRBV7-2 and TRBJ1-1; weak D call: TRBD1 (6 bases). Per the germline V gene, CDR1 is SGHTA and CDR2 is FQGNSA. V shed 2 bases and J shed 3 bases, with 10 bases lying between them. This CDR3 has 14 residues. The full variable domain, rest sourced from reference TRBV7-2 and TRBJ1-1, is GAGVSQSPSNKVTEKGKDVELRCDPISGHTALYWYRQSLGQGLEFLIYFQGNSAPDKSGLPSDRFSAERTGGSVSTLTIQRTQQEDSAVYLCASSLMRGYTEAFFGQGTRLTVV.

The chain combines TRBV28 with TRBJ2-3, with unresolved D. CDR1 is MDHEN, CDR2 SYDVKM, per germline. CDR3 length: 12 residues. The V gene lost 7 bases and the J gene lost 15 bases, with 20 bases spanning the gap. The DNA of the CDR3 is TGTGCCAGCACTTCCCTTGGGCTAGAGACTTATTTT. It encodes CASTSLGLETYF.